This T cell receptor beta chain comes out of a study of blood T cell repertoires in COVID-19. Libraries were prepared by immunoSEQ multiplex PCR; TCRdb keeps only in-frame clonotypes and omits some of them. The sample consists of 80,000 to 100,000 clones, about 90% of them appearing once. Germline assignment: CDR1 SGHAT and CDR2 FQNNGV. This CDR3 is 14 amino acids long. The V segment lost 1 base and the J segment 5 bases; nucleotides outside the gene matches: 3. The chain carries TRBV11-2 and TRBJ1-1, with 8 bases matching TRBD1. Sequences were obtained from peripheral blood. The sequence came from a human donor with active COVID-19. The donor label of this sample is uncertain. The CDR3: CASSLGQGWTEAFF. As DNA, the CDR3 is TGTGCCAGCAGCTTAGGACAGGGGTGGACTGAAGCTTTCTTT. The entire variable domain, with the rest obtained from reference TRBV11-2 and TRBJ1-1, is as follows: EAGVAQSPRYKIIEKRQSVAFWCNPISGHATLYWYQQILGQGPKLLIQFQNNGVVDDSQLPKDRFSAERLKGVDSTLKIQPAKLEDSAVYLCASSLGQGWTEAFFGQGTRLTVV.